The clone carrying this TCR beta chain occurred many times. This CDR3 region has 15 residues. V shed 7 bases, J shed 1 base, and the junction held 4 bases outside the gene matches. Germline values: CDR1 MGHRA, CDR2 YSYEKL. Alpha- and beta-chain coverage of first-strand cDNA came from TRAV- and TRBV-specific primers. A roughly 19-cycle PCR with a constant-region primer and V-primer adapter amplified TCRs. Through in vitro transcription, the mRNA that had been isolated was amplified. TCRdb re-analysed the reads in MiXCR, keeping a single row per CDR3 protein. The sample includes under 110,000 distinct CDR3 sequences, less than 25% seen only once; the top ten take over 3.5%. Time point: after trial treatment. Treatment specified: LDRT plus nivolumab, ipilimumab, low-dose cyclophosphamide and aspirin (RACIN trial). Administered to the donors were nivolumab, ipilimumab, aspirin, low-dose cyclophosphamide and low-dose radiotherapy. Enrollment required an advanced solid tumor negative for tumor-infiltrating lymphocytes.

The data derive from a study of low-dose radiotherapy and immunotherapy resistance in tumors. Study background: Cyclophosphamide infusions of 200 mg/m2 came every two weeks, one day before radiation-immunotherapy.

The source is a male donor with prostate cancer. The source material was PBMCs, sampled after low-dose radiotherapy plus immunotherapy. This chain uses TRBV4-1 with TRBJ2-5, with 12 positions matching TRBD2. In nucleotides, the CDR3 is TGCGCCAGCACTCGACTAGCGGGGGCCCAAGAGACCCAGTACTTC. Protein product: CASTRLAGAQETQYF.